This T cell receptor (beta chain) appears in the sequencing data of a study of memory CD8 T cells in hepatitis C reinfection. Study conclusions and caveats: Conclusions on public clonotypes and secondary clearance were not definitive with several donors.

Sample time point: peak reinfection, 3 to 8 weeks after reinfection detection. The sorted cells went straight to TCR sequencing with no prior in vitro expansion. Control naive CD8 T cells came from a couple of donors at all three reinfection time points. Libraries were prepared by immunoSEQ multiplex PCR; TCRdb keeps only in-frame clonotypes and omits some of them. Of more than 35,000 clones in the sample, 70% to 90% were seen once. CDR3 length: 15 amino acids. Deletions cut 0 bases from V and 0 bases from J, with 7 bases between. Per germline, CDR1 ENHRY and CDR2 SYGVKD. Details on this clone: Its antigen is still unknown.

This receptor was identified in a young man with hepatitis C virus infection. The sequencing sample was made of naive CD8+ T cells sorted from blood. The genes are TRBV10-3 and TRBJ2-3, with D perhaps TRBD2 (5 bases). The CDR3 nucleotides read TGTGCCATCAGTGAGTCGACGGGAAGCACAGATACGCAGTATTTT. Translation gives CAISESTGSTDTQYF.